The 6 T cell receptor beta chains reported below all come from one sample, sequenced in a study of early T cells in non-severe SARS-CoV-2 infection. One entry per CDR3 protein, called by TCRdb with MiXCR from the 5' RACE reads. The profile covers about 85,000 distinct CDR3 sequences, with approximately 15% appearing a single time and more than 6.5% taken by the ten largest. The specimen was whole blood. The receptors here all came from an adult who was a healthcare worker with PCR-confirmed SARS-CoV-2 infection or an uninfected control (not recorded which).

The rearrangement links TRBV29-1 to TRBJ1-2; D is ambiguous. The CDR3 runs to 11 residues. Between the trimmed V and J ends, which lost 2 bases and 6 bases, there was a span of 7 bases. CDR1 is SQVTM and CDR2 is ANQGSEA in the germline V gene. CDR3 nucleotide sequence: TGCAGCGTTGAAAGTAGGGATGGCTACACCTTC. Translated: CSVESRDGYTF.

This clonotype was counted a few times. This chain connects TRBV28 to TRBJ1-1; 7 bases are shared with TRBD1. CDR1 is MDHEN, CDR2 SYDVKM, per germline. With V trimmed by 3 bases and J by 5 bases, 3 bases remained unmatched. CDR3 length equals 13 residues. The CDR3 bases are TGTGCCAGCAGTTTTGAGACAGGGACTGAAGCTTTCTTT. Protein product: CASSFETGTEAFF.

This clonotype was observed many times. The gene calls are TRBV11-2 and TRBJ2-1, with a weak D call TRBD2 (6 bases). CDR1 and CDR2 from the germline V gene are SGHAT and FQNNGV. The CDR3 runs 16 residues. V shed 5 bases and J shed 3 bases, with 17 bases lying between them. The CDR3 spells CASSPLGTPVYNEQFF. The CDR3 coding sequence is TGTGCCAGCAGCCCACTCGGGACTCCTGTCTACAATGAGCAGTTCTTC.

This clonotype occurred many times. The chain has TRBV29-1 and TRBJ2-5; D unclear. The CDR3 sequence is 13 residues long. Germline lookup yields CDR1 SQVTM and CDR2 ANQGSEA. Between the trimmed V and J ends, which lost 3 bases and 1 base, there was a span of 9 bases. CDR3 region: CSVEARTQETQYF. DNA for the CDR3: TGCAGCGTTGAGGCACGGACCCAAGAGACCCAGTACTTC.

The genes are TRBV28 and TRBJ1-1, with D possibly matching TRBD1 (5 bases). V was shortened by 5 bases and J by 0 bases, with 19 bases between the two germline ends. The CDR3 runs to 17 residues. Looked up from germline, CDR1 is MDHEN and CDR2 is SYDVKM. The CDR3 DNA is TGTGCCAGCAGTCCGACGGGACCGAAATTTTTGAACACTGAAGCTTTCTTT. It yields the protein CASSPTGPKFLNTEAFF. The variable domain in full, completed from reference TRBV28 and TRBJ1-1, reads DVKVTQSSRYLVKRTGEKVFLECVQDMDHENMFWYRQDPGLGLRLIYFSYDVKMKEKGDIPEGYSVSREKKERFSLILESASTNQTSMYLCASSPTGPKFLNTEAFFGQGTRLTVV.

The chain links TRBV28 to TRBJ2-1, with 9 bases matching TRBD2. Germline V gives CDR1 MDHEN, CDR2 SYDVKM. This CDR3 contains 15 residues. Trimming at V came to 5 bases and at J to 3 bases, leaving 5 bases not matched to a gene. CDR3 in amino acids: CASSLQTSGYNEQFF. In DNA, the CDR3 is TGTGCCAGCAGTCTTCAGACTAGCGGCTACAATGAGCAGTTCTTC. Based on the CDR3 plus reference TRBV28 and TRBJ2-1, the full variable domain is DVKVTQSSRYLVKRTGEKVFLECVQDMDHENMFWYRQDPGLGLRLIYFSYDVKMKEKGDIPEGYSVSREKKERFSLILESASTNQTSMYLCASSLQTSGYNEQFFGPGTRLTVL.